The 18 T cell receptor beta chains below all came from one sample that was sequenced in a study of T cells in tuberculosis (dated by TCRdb to about 2018). The method was the immunoSEQ multiplex PCR assay. Entries here come from immuneACCESS through TCRdb and include only in-frame sequences with V and J called. Some clones fail to appear in such tables; in the studies checked, an unresolved V gene covers under half of the shortfall, and the cause of the remainder is unknown. This sample lists about 38,000 clones; approximately 94% were detected once. The biggest ten clones account for about 4.7% of the sample. The time point label, as the study defines it: new active TB diagnosis, blood taken before or within 7 days of starting treatment. Here the sequenced sample was PBMCs, taken at tuberculosis diagnosis. All receptors come from an adult with tuberculosis.

V is TRBV7-2 and J is TRBJ1-1; D ambiguous. The CDR3 contains 14 residues. Per the germline V gene, CDR1 is SGHTA and CDR2 is FQGNSA. Between the trimmed V and J ends, which lost 3 bases and 2 bases, there was a span of 10 bases. The CDR3 bases are TGTGCCAGCAGCTTCGGGTCCATAAACACTGAAGCTTTCTTT. Its protein is CASSFGSINTEAFF.

This clone was picked up a small number of times. This CDR3 is CASSGRPENQPQHF. CDR3 DNA sequence: TGTGCCAGCAGTGGCAGGCCAGAGAATCAGCCCCAGCATTTT. This chain connects TRBV2 to TRBJ1-5; D remains ambiguous. Germline loops: CDR1 SNHLY, CDR2 FYNNEI. Trimming took off 4 bases at V and 4 bases at J, with 11 bases between the two ends. This CDR3 is built from 14 residues.

This clone is medium-sized (0.01 to 0.1%) in the sample. The chain links TRBV5-1 to TRBJ2-7, with 13 nucleotides matching TRBD2. The CDR3 extends over 15 amino acids. Germline CDR1 SGHRS, CDR2 YFSETQ. V was pared by 5 bases and J by 7 bases, with 9 bases of the junction left unmatched. The CDR3 loop is CASSSLAGGPGEQYF. For the CDR3, the DNA is TGCGCCAGCAGTTCACTAGCGGGGGGGCCGGGAGAGCAGTACTTC.

The chain recombines TRBV7-9 with TRBJ1-5; the match to TRBD1 covers 7 bases. Per the germline V gene, CDR1 is SEHNR and CDR2 is FQNEAQ (reference sequence). The CDR3 extends over 14 amino acids. V shed 4 bases, J shed 3 bases, and the junction held 3 bases outside the gene matches. Written as DNA, the CDR3 is TGTGCCAGCAGCTCGACAGGGTCCAATCAGCCCCAGCATTTT. The encoded protein is CASSSTGSNQPQHF.

A remark on this clone: An end of the junction does not agree with germline; a read error may underlie this. J is TRBJ1-2 and V is TRBV30, with D uncertain. CDR1 is GTSNPN and CDR2 is SVGIG in the germline V gene (reference sequence). This CDR3 has 14 residues. The CDR3 is CARRIKSSLYGYTF. The CDR3, as DNA: TGTGCCCGGAGAATTAAGTCCTCACTCTATGGCTACACCTTC.

The chain uses TRBV7-6 and TRBJ1-4; D is perhaps TRBD1 (6 bases). Trimming left V 6 bases short and J 4 bases short, with 15 bases between. Germline values: CDR1 SGHVS, CDR2 FNYEAQ. CDR3 size: 15 residues. The chain's CDR3 is CASRKTGQLNEKLFF. In DNA, the CDR3 is TGTGCCAGCAGAAAAACAGGACAGCTTAATGAAAAACTGTTTTTT. Using reference TRBV7-6 and TRBJ1-4 for the parts outside the CDR3, the full variable domain is GAGVSQSPRYKVTKRGQDVALRCDPISGHVSLYWYRQALGQGPEFLTYFNYEAQQDKSGLPNDRFSAERPEGSISTLTIQRTEQRDSAMYRCASRKTGQLNEKLFFGSGTQLSVL.

The chain recombines TRBV7-9 with TRBJ2-7; 9 nucleotides line up with TRBD2. Germline values: CDR1 SEHNR, CDR2 FQNEAQ (reference sequence). With V trimmed by 7 bases and J by 4 bases, 17 bases remained unmatched. The CDR3 is made up of 17 amino acids. In nucleotides, the CDR3 is TGTGCCAGCACCCCCGGGACTAGCAGCGGCTATAGGTACGAGCAGTACTTC. Protein: CASTPGTSSGYRYEQYF.

The chain couples TRBV12-5 to TRBJ1-2; perhaps TRBD1 as D (5 bases). This CDR3 is 14 amino acids long. The V end lost 0 bases, the J end lost 5 bases, and 10 bases lay between the germline ends. Germline loops: CDR1 LGHNT, CDR2 FRNRAP. CDR3 sequence (DNA): TGTGCTAGTGGTTTGGTAGCGCCAGGGTATGGCTACACCTTC. Its protein product is CASGLVAPGYGYTF.

The V call is TRBV6-6, the J call TRBJ1-2, with no clear D. There are 8 residues in the CDR3. V was shortened by 9 bases and J by 9 bases, with 5 bases between the two germline ends. Germline V gene lookup returns CDR1 MNHNY and CDR2 SVGAGI (reference sequence). The CDR3 sequence is CARRRYTF. The CDR3 bases are TGTGCCAGGAGGCGCTACACCTTC.

V usage is TRBV6-6 and J usage is TRBJ1-5, with a tentative D call TRBD1 (5 bases). The CDR3 contains 13 residues. Germline V gives CDR1 MNHNY, CDR2 SVGAGI (reference sequence). V was clipped by 5 bases and J by 5 bases, with 10 bases between them. The CDR3 DNA is TGTGCCAGCAGTCCGGGGGGGTATCAGCCCCAGCATTTT. Translating it yields CASSPGGYQPQHF.

This clone occurred once. The rearrangement joins TRBV21-1 to TRBJ1-2. TRBV21-1 is given as a pseudogene. This CDR3 has 16 residues. CDR3 nucleotides: TGTGCCAGCAGCACCTTAACCAACGGGGAGGATGGTGGCTACACCTTC. It yields the protein CASSTLTNGEDGGYTF.

V is TRBV7-2 and J is TRBJ2-7; 7 bases align to TRBD2. Trimming cost V 3 bases and J 2 bases; bases outside gene matches: 7. This CDR3 has 15 amino acids. Per the germline V gene, CDR1 is SGHTA and CDR2 is FQGNSA. CDR3 loop: CASSFGGTAAYEQYF. The CDR3 DNA is TGTGCCAGCAGCTTCGGGGGGACGGCAGCCTACGAGCAGTACTTC.

CDR3 amino acids: CASSAGGGNQPQHF. The CDR3, as DNA: TGTGCCAGCAGTGCAGGGGGCGGCAATCAGCCCCAGCATTTT. The rearrangement joins TRBV2 to TRBJ1-5, with 8 positions matching TRBD1. The CDR3 contains 14 residues. V lost 4 bases to trimming and J lost 2 bases; unmatched junction nucleotides: 1. Germline V gives CDR1 SNHLY, CDR2 FYNNEI.

This clone was observed a handful of times. V is TRBV18 and J is TRBJ2-7; 9 bases fit TRBD1. This CDR3 is 16 amino acids long. Trimming took 3 bases from V and 4 from J; bases not matched to a gene: 10. CDR1 and CDR2 (germline): KGHSH, LQKENI. Written as DNA, the CDR3 is TGTGCCAGCTCACCGGCCGGGACAGGGTCATTGTACGAGCAGTACTTC. Protein product: CASSPAGTGSLYEQYF.

In nucleotides, the CDR3 is TGTGCCAGCAGTGAACAGGGAGAGGGTAGAGGCTACACCTTC. Translation gives CASSEQGEGRGYTF. The V call is TRBV6-4, the J call TRBJ1-2; the D gene is possibly TRBD1 (6 bases). Germline V CDR1 and CDR2: MRHNA, SNTAGT. CDR3 length: 14 amino acids. Trimming left V 3 bases short and J 8 bases short, with 16 bases between.

This rearrangement joins TRBV7-8 to TRBJ2-7; D possibly corresponds to TRBD2 (5 bases). Germline V gene lookup returns CDR1 SGHVS and CDR2 FQNEAQ. Trimming removed 2 bases at V and 3 bases at J, with 11 bases between. The CDR3 length is 14 residues. The CDR3 coding sequence is TGTGCCAGCAGCTTAAAGCTAGCATACTACGAGCAGTACTTC. Residues: CASSLKLAYYEQYF. The full variable domain, its missing parts supplied by reference TRBV7-8 and TRBJ2-7, is GAGVSQSPRYKVAKRGQDVALRCDPISGHVSLFWYQQALGQGPEFLTYFQNEAQLDKSGLPSDRFFAERPEGSVSTLKIQRTQQEDSAVYLCASSLKLAYYEQYFGPGTRLTVT.

This clone was counted once. The J gene is TRBJ1-1, the V gene TRBV11-2; D gene unclear. Trimming took off 6 bases at V and 4 bases at J, with 24 bases between the two ends. Germline V CDR1 and CDR2: SGHAT, FQNNGV. The CDR3 sequence is 17 residues long. In DNA form, the CDR3 reads TGTGCCAGCAGTCCGGCGGGGTCACTGGGGTGGAGCACTGAAGCTTTCTTT. Amino acid sequence: CASSPAGSLGWSTEAFF.

The J gene is TRBJ1-5, the V gene TRBV6-1; D is uncertain. Trimming cost V 7 bases and J 2 bases, with 9 bases left between them. Germline V gene sequence: CDR1 MNHNS, CDR2 SASEGT. The CDR3 runs to 13 residues. For the CDR3, the DNA is TGTGCCAGCACATCAGTTGGCAATCAGCCCCAGCATTTT. Protein: CASTSVGNQPQHF.